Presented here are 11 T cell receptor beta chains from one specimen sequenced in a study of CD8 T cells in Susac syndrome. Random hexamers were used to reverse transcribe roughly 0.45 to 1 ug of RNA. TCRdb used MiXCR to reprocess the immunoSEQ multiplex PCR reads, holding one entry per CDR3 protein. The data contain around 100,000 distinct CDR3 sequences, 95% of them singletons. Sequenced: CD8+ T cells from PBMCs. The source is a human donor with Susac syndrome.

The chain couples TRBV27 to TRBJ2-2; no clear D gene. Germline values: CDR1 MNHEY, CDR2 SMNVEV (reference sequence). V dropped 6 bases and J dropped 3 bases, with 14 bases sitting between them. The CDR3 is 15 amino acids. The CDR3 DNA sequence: TGTGCCAGCAGCCCCCCGGATAAAGACACCGGGGAGCTGTTTTTT. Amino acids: CASSPPDKDTGELFF.

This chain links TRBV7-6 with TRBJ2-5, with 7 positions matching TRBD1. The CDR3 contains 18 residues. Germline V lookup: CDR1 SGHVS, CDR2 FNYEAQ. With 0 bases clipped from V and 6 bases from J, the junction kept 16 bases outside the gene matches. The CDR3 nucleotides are TGTGCCAGCAGCTTAGCGGACGAAACAGGGGACGCGTTCCAGACCCAGTACTTC. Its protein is CASSLADETGDAFQTQYF.

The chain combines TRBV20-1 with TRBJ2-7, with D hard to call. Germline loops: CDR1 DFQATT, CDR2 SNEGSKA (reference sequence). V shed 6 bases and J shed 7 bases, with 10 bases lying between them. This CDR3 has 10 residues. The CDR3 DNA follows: TGCAGTGCGGTACCGTGGGAGCAGTACTTC. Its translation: CSAVPWEQYF.

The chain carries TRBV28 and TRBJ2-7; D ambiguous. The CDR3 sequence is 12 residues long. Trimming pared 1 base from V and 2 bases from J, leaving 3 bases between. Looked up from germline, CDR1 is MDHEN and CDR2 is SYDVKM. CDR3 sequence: CASSLFPYEQYF. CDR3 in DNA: TGTGCCAGCAGTTTATTTCCCTACGAGCAGTACTTC.

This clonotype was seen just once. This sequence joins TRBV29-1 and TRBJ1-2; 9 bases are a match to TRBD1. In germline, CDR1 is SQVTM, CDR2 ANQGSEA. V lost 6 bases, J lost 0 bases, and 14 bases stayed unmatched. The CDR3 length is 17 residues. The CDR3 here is CSVIDRDRVATNYGYTF. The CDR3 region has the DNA TGCAGCGTCATCGACCGGGACAGGGTAGCCACTAACTATGGCTACACCTTC.

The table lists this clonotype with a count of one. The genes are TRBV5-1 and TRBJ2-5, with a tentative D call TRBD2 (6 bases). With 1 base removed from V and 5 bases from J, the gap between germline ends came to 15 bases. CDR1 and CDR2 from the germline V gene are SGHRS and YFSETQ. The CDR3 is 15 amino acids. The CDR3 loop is CASSLKLADSETQYF. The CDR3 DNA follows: TGCGCCAGCAGCTTGAAGTTAGCGGACTCCGAGACCCAGTACTTC.

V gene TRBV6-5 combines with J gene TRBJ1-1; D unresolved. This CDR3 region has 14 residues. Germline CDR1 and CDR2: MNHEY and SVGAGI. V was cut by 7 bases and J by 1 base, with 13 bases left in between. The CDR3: CASTGAGKNTEAFF. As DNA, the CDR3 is TGTGCCAGCACGGGAGCGGGAAAGAACACTGAAGCTTTCTTT.

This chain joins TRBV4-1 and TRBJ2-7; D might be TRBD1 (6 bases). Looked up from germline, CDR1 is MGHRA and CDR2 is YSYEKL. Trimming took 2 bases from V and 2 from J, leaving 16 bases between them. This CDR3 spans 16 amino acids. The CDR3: CASSQLFGTNTYEQYF. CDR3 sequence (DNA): TGCGCCAGCAGCCAATTATTCGGGACAAATACCTACGAGCAGTACTTC.

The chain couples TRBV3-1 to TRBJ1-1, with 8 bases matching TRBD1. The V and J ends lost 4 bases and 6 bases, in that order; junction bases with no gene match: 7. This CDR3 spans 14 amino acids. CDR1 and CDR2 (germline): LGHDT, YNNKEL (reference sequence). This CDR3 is CASSRLQGESEAFF. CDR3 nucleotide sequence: TGTGCCAGCAGCCGCCTACAGGGGGAGTCTGAAGCTTTCTTT.

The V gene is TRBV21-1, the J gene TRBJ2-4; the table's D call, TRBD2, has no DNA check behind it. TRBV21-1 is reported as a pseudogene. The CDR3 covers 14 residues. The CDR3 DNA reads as TGTGCCAGCAGCAAGGGCAGGACTAGTAACATTCAGTACTTC. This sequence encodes CASSKGRTSNIQYF.

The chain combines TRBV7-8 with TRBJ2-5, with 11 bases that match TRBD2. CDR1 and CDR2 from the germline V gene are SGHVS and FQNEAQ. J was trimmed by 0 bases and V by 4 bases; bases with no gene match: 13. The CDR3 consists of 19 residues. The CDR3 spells CASSSRSASGGYHQETQYF. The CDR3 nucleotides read TGTGCCAGCAGCTCAAGATCGGCTAGCGGGGGGTACCACCAAGAGACCCAGTACTTC. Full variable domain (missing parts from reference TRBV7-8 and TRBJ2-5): GAGVSQSPRYKVAKRGQDVALRCDPISGHVSLFWYQQALGQGPEFLTYFQNEAQLDKSGLPSDRFFAERPEGSVSTLKIQRTQQEDSAVYLCASSSRSASGGYHQETQYFGPGTRLLVL.